The 21 T cell receptor beta chains below were found in one sample sequenced in a study of T-cell reconstitution after alpha-beta-depleted transplantation in children. Unique molecular identifiers were incorporated into the prepared TCRbeta library. Via MiXCR, TCRdb re-called the PCR reads, giving one row per CDR3 protein. Seen here are 450,000 to 550,000 distinct CDR3 sequences, more than 9.5% observed once, and the top ten hold about 15%. The source material was PBMCs, mostly from graft donor cells, sampled 180 days after TCRalphabeta/CD19-depleted stem cell transplant. Receptors originate from a female patient aged 2-9 years who had a stem cell transplant for aplastic anemia, so the T cells may come from the graft donor.

This chain links TRBV11-2 with TRBJ2-1; 10 nucleotides line up with TRBD2. V lost 2 bases, J lost 9 bases, and 1 base stayed unmatched. The CDR3 runs to 13 residues. In germline, CDR1 is SGHAT, CDR2 FQNNGV. The CDR3 region has the DNA TGTGCCAGCAGCTTACCTAGCGGGAGTGAGCAGTTCTTC. Residues: CASSLPSGSEQFF. Using reference TRBV11-2 and TRBJ2-1 for the parts outside the CDR3, the full variable domain is EAGVAQSPRYKIIEKRQSVAFWCNPISGHATLYWYQQILGQGPKLLIQFQNNGVVDDSQLPKDRFSAERLKGVDSTLKIQPAKLEDSAVYLCASSLPSGSEQFFGPGTRLTVL.

This clonotype was seen a handful of times. The chain employs TRBV6-2 or TRBV6-3 and TRBJ2-1; the D is unclear. CDR1 MNHEY and CDR2 SVGEGT come from the germline V gene. The CDR3 loop spans 12 amino acids. V was clipped by 4 bases and J by 8 bases, with 9 bases between them. CDR3: CASSLRIDEQFF. CDR3 in DNA: TGTGCCAGCAGTTTAAGGATCGATGAGCAGTTCTTC.

In this sample, this clonotype turned up many times. The chain combines TRBV29-1 with TRBJ2-2; 9 nucleotides match TRBD1. Germline assignment: CDR1 SQVTM and CDR2 ANQGSEA. This CDR3 spans 14 amino acids. With V trimmed by 3 bases and J by 7 bases, 6 bases remained unmatched. The CDR3 region is CSVDTGGLDGELFF. CDR3 sequence (DNA): TGCAGCGTTGATACAGGGGGCCTTGACGGGGAGCTGTTTTTT.

The V and J genes are TRBV11-3 and TRBJ1-1, with a possible D match to TRBD1 (5 bases). The CDR3 runs to 12 residues. The germline CDR1 and CDR2 sequences are SGHNT and YENEEA. V was clipped by 8 bases and J by 5 bases, with 12 bases between them. CDR3 amino acids: CASWTQGTEAFF. The CDR3 DNA follows: TGTGCCAGCTGGACCCAGGGAACTGAAGCTTTCTTT. Looking up the rest from reference TRBV11-3 and TRBJ1-1 gives the full variable domain: EAGVVQSPRYKIIEKKQPVAFWCNPISGHNTLYWYLQNLGQGPELLIRYENEEAVDDSQLPKDRFSAERLKGVDSTLKIQPAELGDSAVYLCASWTQGTEAFFGQGTRLTVV.

This clonotype turned up a few times. J is TRBJ2-4 and V is TRBV19; unclear D gene. CDR3 length equals 12 residues. V shed 4 bases and J shed 3 bases, with 4 bases lying between them. The germline V gene has CDR1 LNHDA and CDR2 SQIVND (reference sequence). CDR3 amino acids: CASSNLKNIQYF. The CDR3 DNA reads TGTGCCAGTAGTAATCTCAAAAACATTCAGTACTTC.

The CDR3, as DNA: TGCAGTGCTAGCGGGCAAGCCCACTATGGCTACACCTTC. Protein product: CSASGQAHYGYTF. The chain combines TRBV20-1 with TRBJ1-2; D is uncertain. Trimming removed 3 bases from V and 3 bases from J, with 11 bases in between. CDR3 length equals 13 residues. Germline V lookup: CDR1 DFQATT, CDR2 SNEGSKA (reference sequence).

This clonotype was recorded a few times. The chain carries TRBV18 and TRBJ2-5, with D perhaps TRBD2 (6 bases). The ends were cut back, 1 base at V and 1 base at J, with 22 bases in the middle. This CDR3 has 19 amino acids. Germline CDR1 reads KGHSH; CDR2 reads LQKENI. CDR3 DNA: TGTGCCAGCTCACCACGTGGATCATCCCTCGGAGGGAGCCAAGAGACCCAGTACTTC. Translation: CASSPRGSSLGGSQETQYF.

This clonotype has just a few counts. V and J are TRBV15 and TRBJ2-5, with 7 positions matching TRBD1. Germline trimming cut 8 bases from V and 5 bases from J; bases unmatched to any gene: 14. The CDR3 is made up of 15 amino acids. The germline gives CDR1 LNHNV, CDR2 YYDKDF (reference sequence). This CDR3 reads CATCRDRVTGETQYF. For the CDR3, the DNA is TGTGCCACCTGCCGGGACAGAGTCACGGGGGAGACCCAGTACTTC. The full variable domain, with the rest looked up from reference TRBV15 and TRBJ2-5, is DAMVIQNPRYQVTQFGKPVTLSCSQTLNHNVMYWYQQKSSQAPKLLFHYYDKDFNNEADTPDNFQSRRPNTSFCFLDIRSPGLGDTAMYLCATCRDRVTGETQYFGPGTRLLVL.

The chain is built from TRBV7-2 and TRBJ2-1; maybe TRBD2 (6 bases). The CDR3 loop spans 14 amino acids. Germline lookup yields CDR1 SGHTA and CDR2 FQGNSA. V was clipped by 1 base and J by 7 bases, with 11 bases between them. CDR3 protein: CASSLGGDWNEQFF. DNA for the CDR3: TGTGCCAGCAGCTTAGGGGGGGACTGGAATGAGCAGTTCTTC.

This clonotype has a handful of counts. This sequence joins TRBV9 and TRBJ2-7, with 9 positions matching TRBD1. The CDR3 consists of 14 residues. Germline CDR1 SGDLS, CDR2 YYNGEE. The J segment lost 6 bases and the V segment lost 4 bases, leaving 8 bases of the junction unmatched. CDR3 residues: CASSPRQGGSEQYF. The CDR3 bases are TGTGCCAGCAGCCCGCGACAGGGGGGGAGCGAGCAGTACTTC.

V usage is TRBV30 and J usage is TRBJ2-7; 14 nucleotides line up with TRBD2. The germline V gene encodes CDR1 GTSNPN and CDR2 SVGIG (reference sequence). CDR3 size: 20 residues. V lost 1 base to trimming and J lost 3 bases; unmatched junction nucleotides: 17. The CDR3 here is CAWSGESGTSGSNRRYEQYV. In DNA form, the CDR3 reads TGTGCCTGGAGTGGAGAAAGCGGGACTAGCGGGAGTAATCGTCGCTACGAGCAGTACGTC.

The sample holds a few counts of this clonotype. The chain carries TRBV6-1 and TRBJ2-5, with 10 bases aligning to TRBD2. CDR1 and CDR2 from the germline V gene are MNHNS and SASEGT. The V segment lost 7 bases and the J segment 1 base; nucleotides outside the gene matches: 9. This CDR3 contains 16 residues. The CDR3 is CASNTRTSGAQETQYF. CDR3 nucleotides: TGTGCCAGCAACACCCGGACTAGCGGAGCCCAAGAGACCCAGTACTTC.

The chain combines TRBV12-3 or TRBV12-4 with TRBJ1-1; possibly TRBD1 for D (6 bases). This CDR3 contains 12 residues. The V and J ends lost 4 bases and 11 bases respectively, with 14 bases between them. Here the CDR3 reads CASSWGASEAFF. The CDR3, as DNA: TGTGCCAGCAGTTGGGGGGCGAGTGAGGCTTTCTTT.

This clonotype was detected many times. The rearrangement links TRBV20-1 to TRBJ2-1, with 8 bases lining up with TRBD2. Trimming took 3 bases from V and 0 from J; bases not matched to a gene: 7. In germline, CDR1 is DFQATT, CDR2 SNEGSKA (reference sequence). This CDR3 comprises 16 residues. In nucleotides, the CDR3 is TGCAGTGCTAGGGGACTAGATCGGAGCTCCTACAATGAGCAGTTCTTC. Encoded protein: CSARGLDRSSYNEQFF.

J is TRBJ1-1 and V is TRBV5-6; the D is unclear. CDR1 is SGHDT and CDR2 is YYEEEE in the germline V gene. The CDR3 spans 13 residues. V was shortened by 1 base and J by 7 bases, with 11 bases between the two germline ends. In DNA, the CDR3 is TGTGCCAGCAGCTTGATTTATCCCCATGAAGCTTTCTTT. This translates into CASSLIYPHEAFF.

This clonotype was seen more than once but under ten times. The chain joins TRBV3-1 to TRBJ2-7; 7 positions match TRBD1. The CDR3 contains 14 residues. V gave up 4 bases and J gave up 5 bases; unmatched junction bases: 8. Germline lookup yields CDR1 LGHDT and CDR2 YNNKEL (reference sequence). CDR3 sequence (DNA): TGTGCCAGCAGCCGGTGGACAGGAGGTCACGAGCAGTACTTC. Translating it yields CASSRWTGGHEQYF.

This chain joins TRBV27 and TRBJ1-2, with TRBD1 as a possible D gene (5 bases). Trimming left V 5 bases short and J 4 bases short, with 17 bases between. This CDR3 comprises 15 residues. Germline V CDR1 and CDR2: MNHEY, SMNVEV (reference sequence). The CDR3 DNA follows: TGTGCCAGCAGTCTTCGGGACCCCGGTGGCTATGGCTACACCTTC. As protein: CASSLRDPGGYGYTF.

In its sample, this clonotype was seen a few times. This sequence joins TRBV7-2 and TRBJ2-3, with 8 positions matching TRBD2. This CDR3 is 17 amino acids long. Germline assignment: CDR1 SGHTA and CDR2 FQGNSA. The ends lost 4 bases at V and 0 bases at J; junction bases unmatched: 9. This chain's CDR3 is CASSSTGLAASTDTQYF. For the CDR3, the DNA is TGTGCCAGCAGCTCTACAGGACTAGCAGCTAGCACAGATACGCAGTATTTT.

This clonotype has ten or more counts. The genes are TRBV30 and TRBJ1-6; 9 nucleotides match TRBD1. The CDR3 sequence is 15 residues long. Germline CDR1 reads GTSNPN; CDR2 reads SVGIG (reference sequence). J gave up 6 bases and V 3 bases, and 6 bases lay outside the gene matches. The CDR3: CAWRISGQGNSPLHF. The DNA of the CDR3 is TGTGCCTGGAGGATATCGGGACAGGGTAATTCACCCCTCCACTTT. The whole variable domain, remainder taken from reference TRBV30 and TRBJ1-6, is SQTIHQWPATLVQPVGSPLSLECTVEGTSNPNLYWYRQAAGRGLQLLFYSVGIGQISSEVPQNLSASRPQDRQFILSSKKLLLSDSGFYLCAWRISGQGNSPLHFGNGTRLTVT.

This clonotype has at least ten counts. The V call is TRBV5-1, the J call TRBJ2-4, with TRBD2 identical over 7 bases. This CDR3 region has 15 residues. In germline, CDR1 is SGHRS, CDR2 YFSETQ. J lost 8 bases, V lost 0 bases, and 8 bases had no gene match. The CDR3 nucleotides are TGCGCCAGCAGCTTGGTCCCTCGGGGGGTGGACATTCAGTACTTC. Protein product: CASSLVPRGVDIQYF.

The V and J genes are TRBV11-1 and TRBJ2-1; 8 positions match TRBD2. The CDR3 is 17 amino acids. The germline gives CDR1 SGHAT, CDR2 FQDESV (reference sequence). V lost 3 bases to trimming and J lost 5 bases; unmatched junction nucleotides: 12. In DNA form, the CDR3 reads TGTGCCAGCAGCTTTAGCTTCCGAGCGGGAGAAAACAATGAGCAGTTCTTC. This encodes CASSFSFRAGENNEQFF.